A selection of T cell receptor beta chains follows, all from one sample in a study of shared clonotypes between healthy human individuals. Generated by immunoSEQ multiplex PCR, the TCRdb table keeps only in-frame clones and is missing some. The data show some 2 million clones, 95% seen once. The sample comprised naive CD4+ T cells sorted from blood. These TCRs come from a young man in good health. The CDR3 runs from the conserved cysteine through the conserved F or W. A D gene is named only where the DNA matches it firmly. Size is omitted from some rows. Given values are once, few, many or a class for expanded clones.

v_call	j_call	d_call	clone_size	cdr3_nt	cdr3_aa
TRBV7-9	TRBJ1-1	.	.	TGTGCCAGCAGCCTTTGGACAGACAGAGGTGAAGCTTTCTTT	CASSLWTDRGEAFF
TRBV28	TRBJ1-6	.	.	TGTGCCAGCAGCCTCGGTTCAGGGGCAGTGGGTTCACCCCTCCACTTT	CASSLGSGAVGSPLHF
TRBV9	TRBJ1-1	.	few	TGTGCCAGCAGCGTATCAGGGAACACTGAAGCTTTCTTT	CASSVSGNTEAFF
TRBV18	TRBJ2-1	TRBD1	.	TGTGCCAGCTCACCGCAACAGGGGGCTGACAATGAGCAGTTCTTC	CASSPQQGADNEQFF
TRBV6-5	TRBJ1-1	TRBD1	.	TGTGCCAGCAGCCGGGACAGCCACACTGAAGCTTTCTTT	CASSRDSHTEAFF
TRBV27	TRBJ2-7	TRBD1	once	TGTGCCAGCAGTCCCCGGGACAGGGTCCGCTACGAGCAGTACTTC	CASSPRDRVRYEQYF
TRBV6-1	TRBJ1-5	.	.	TGTGCCAGCAGTAAGACAATGTATAGCAATCAGCCCCAGCATTTT	CASSKTMYSNQPQHF
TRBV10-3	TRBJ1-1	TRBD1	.	TGTGCCATCAGTGAGTCACCGGGACAGGGGGTCGCTGAAGCTTTCTTT	CAISESPGQGVAEAFF
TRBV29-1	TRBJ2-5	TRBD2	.	TGCAGCGTTCGACTAGCGAGTAACCAAGAGACCCAGTACTTC	CSVRLASNQETQYF
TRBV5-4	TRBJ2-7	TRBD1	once	TGTGCCAGCAGCTTACCGGGACAGGGAAGCTACGAGCAGTACTTC	CASSLPGQGSYEQYF
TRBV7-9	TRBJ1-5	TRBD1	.	TGTGCCAGCAGCTCGGACAGGAAGAGTCAGCCCCAGCATTTT	CASSSDRKSQPQHF
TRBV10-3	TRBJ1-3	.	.	TGTGCCATCAGTGACCTCGGGCGGTCTGGAAACACCATATATTTT	CAISDLGRSGNTIYF
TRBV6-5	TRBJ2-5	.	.	TGTGCCAGCAGCAGAGGGCAGGCAGGCCAAGAGACCCAGTACTTC	CASSRGQAGQETQYF
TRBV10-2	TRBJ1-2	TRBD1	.	TGCGCCAGCGGTCGGTCAGGGGGAAAGGTTGGTGGCTACACCTTC	CASGRSGGKVGGYTF
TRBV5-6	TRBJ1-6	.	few	TGTGCCAGCAGCTTGGACAGTAATTCACCCCTCCACTTT	CASSLDSNSPLHF